What follows are 24 T cell receptor beta chains derived from one specimen sequenced in a study of cytomegalovirus exposure and HLA in healthy donors (dated by TCRdb to 2016 to 2017). Library creation used the immunoSEQ multiplex PCR assay. This immuneACCESS table, as held by TCRdb, lists in-frame sequences with V and J called but not all clones. Of the missing ones, under half trace to an unresolved V gene in checked studies; the others have no known cause. The table for this sample lists 120,000 to 150,000 clones; approximately 91% of them were counted only once. The ten largest make up 0.6% to 0.8% of the sample. Material for sequencing was PBMCs. These receptors all come from a man between 18 and 29 years old in good health and CMV-seronegative.

This chain uses TRBV10-3 with TRBJ1-6; no firm D call. Germline lookup yields CDR1 ENHRY and CDR2 SYGVKD. The CDR3 runs 12 residues. Trimming pared 2 bases from V and 10 bases from J, leaving 6 bases between. The CDR3, as DNA: TGTGCCATCAGTGAGGGAGGGTCACCCCTCCACTTT. It yields the protein CAISEGGSPLHF.

The chain employs TRBV10-3 and TRBJ1-1; no definite D call. The CDR3 is made up of 14 amino acids. CDR1 and CDR2 from the germline V gene are ENHRY and SYGVKD. V lost 3 bases and J 0 bases, leaving 8 bases between the germline ends. As DNA, the CDR3 is TGTGCCATCAGTGAAGGAGGGATGAACACTGAAGCTTTCTTT. Translating gives CAISEGGMNTEAFF.

The chain carries TRBV6-5 and TRBJ1-5, with TRBD1 matching 7 bases. Looked up from germline, CDR1 is MNHEY and CDR2 is SVGAGI. The CDR3 spans 15 residues. V shed 5 bases and J 4 bases; nucleotides not matched to a gene: 8. In nucleotides, the CDR3 is TGTGCCAGCAGTACAGAACAGGGGAAAAATCAGCCCCAGCATTTT. It is translated as CASSTEQGKNQPQHF.

Turning to this clone: Other nucleotide sequences from this sample produce the same CDR3. The chain carries TRBV5-4 and TRBJ1-1; TRBD1 might be the D (6 bases). CDR3 length: 14 amino acids. Germline loops: CDR1 SGHNT, CDR2 YYREEE (reference sequence). With 4 bases removed from V and 1 base from J, the gap between germline ends came to 11 bases. The CDR3 here is CASSPGQRNTEAFF. The CDR3 coding sequence is TGTGCCAGCAGCCCCGGACAGAGGAACACTGAAGCTTTCTTT.

The J gene is TRBJ2-5, the V gene TRBV6-6; tentative D call: TRBD2 (5 bases). The germline gives CDR1 MNHNY, CDR2 SVGAGI (reference sequence). Deletions cut 6 bases from V and 5 bases from J, with 13 bases between. The CDR3 sequence is 13 residues long. CDR3 sequence: CASRSPGWETQYF. CDR3 nucleotides: TGTGCCAGCAGGTCCCCGGGATGGGAGACCCAGTACTTC.

This chain uses TRBV4-1 with TRBJ2-7; TRBD2 aligns across 7 bases. The germline V gene has CDR1 MGHRA and CDR2 YSYEKL. This CDR3 spans 16 amino acids. V was clipped by 4 bases and J by 2 bases; unmatched bases: 11. CDR3 in DNA: TGCGCCAGCAGCCCTACACTAGCGACTGGAACCTACGAGCAGTACGTC. Translation: CASSPTLATGTYEQYV.

The chain is built from TRBV5-8 and TRBJ2-5, with 7 bases identical to TRBD2. Germline V gene lookup returns CDR1 SGHTS and CDR2 YDEGEE. Trimming cost V 4 bases and J 0 bases; bases outside gene matches: 6. The CDR3 spans 15 residues. This chain's CDR3 is CASSHLAAYQETQYF. The CDR3 bases are TGTGCCAGCAGCCACCTAGCGGCGTACCAAGAGACCCAGTACTTC.

This clone was picked up one time. The chain has TRBV5-1 and TRBJ1-1, with D perhaps matching TRBD1 (5 bases). The V end was cut by 3 bases, the J end by 11 bases, with 17 bases between. The CDR3 is 13 residues long. Germline CDR1 SGHRS, CDR2 YFSETQ. The CDR3 DNA reads TGCGCCAGCAGCTCACATCAGGGAAGTATGGCTTTCTTT. This translates into CASSSHQGSMAFF.

V is TRBV9 and J is TRBJ2-3; 7 bases are a match to TRBD1. V gave up 0 bases and J gave up 4 bases; unmatched junction bases: 5. The CDR3 sequence is 15 residues long. Germline V gene sequence: CDR1 SGDLS, CDR2 YYNGEE. The CDR3 nucleotides read TGTGCCAGCAGCGTAGGACAGGGACGGGCAGATACGCAGTATTTT. Protein sequence: CASSVGQGRADTQYF.

This clone was seen only once. The chain carries TRBV5-6 and TRBJ2-1, with a possible D match to TRBD2 (5 bases). Germline CDR1 reads SGHDT; CDR2 reads YYEEEE. CDR3 length equals 17 residues. The V and J ends lost 2 bases and 1 base respectively, with 16 bases between them. The CDR3 spells CASSFGVAPASYNEQFF. The DNA of the CDR3 is TGTGCCAGCAGCTTCGGGGTGGCGCCTGCATCCTACAATGAGCAGTTCTTC.

For the CDR3, the DNA is TGTGCCAGCGTTCCGGGACAGGGGAACACTGAAGCTTTCTTT. This codes for CASVPGQGNTEAFF. This rearrangement joins TRBV6-1 to TRBJ1-1, with 9 nucleotides matching TRBD1. The V gene end was trimmed by 8 bases and the J gene end by 1 base; junction bases not matched to a gene: 5. Germline V gene data show CDR1 as MNHNS and CDR2 as SASEGT. The CDR3 contains 14 residues.

This clone has just one count. V usage is TRBV6-1 and J usage is TRBJ1-2; D not certain. This CDR3 region has 15 residues. V lost 1 base, J lost 5 bases, and 14 bases lay in between. CDR1 is MNHNS and CDR2 is SASEGT in the germline V gene. The CDR3 nucleotides are TGTGCCAGCAGTGAAGGGGAGGGTTCATGGTATGGCTACACCTTC. Amino acid sequence: CASSEGEGSWYGYTF.

V gene TRBV5-6 combines with J gene TRBJ1-5; 8 positions match TRBD1. Germline CDR1 is SGHDT and CDR2 is YYEEEE. The J segment lost 6 bases and the V segment lost 0 bases, leaving 5 bases of the junction unmatched. This CDR3 comprises 15 residues. The CDR3 spells CASSLGTGISQPQHF. In DNA, the CDR3 is TGTGCCAGCAGCTTGGGGACAGGGATCTCTCAGCCCCAGCATTTT.

The CDR3 DNA is TGTGCCAGCAGTGAACGGGGGGTTACCTATAATTCACCCCTCCACTTT. Protein: CASSERGVTYNSPLHF. The rearrangement joins TRBV25-1 to TRBJ1-6; a possible D gene is TRBD1 (5 bases). This CDR3 is 16 amino acids long. Trimming took 2 bases from V and 2 from J, leaving 10 bases between them. Germline V gene sequence: CDR1 MGHDK, CDR2 SYGVNS.

This sequence joins TRBV7-2 and TRBJ1-2; D is undetermined. Germline lookup yields CDR1 SGHTA and CDR2 FQGNSA. This CDR3 contains 15 residues. V lost 5 bases to trimming and J lost 4 bases, with 17 bases between them. The CDR3 bases are TGTGCCAGCAGCGCCGGGTCCCCAGCCCTCTATGGCTACACCTTC. This encodes CASSAGSPALYGYTF.

This chain connects TRBV7-2 to TRBJ2-1, with 8 bases aligning to TRBD2. The trim removed 1 base at V and 8 bases at J, leaving 10 bases unmatched. Germline CDR1 reads SGHTA; CDR2 reads FQGNSA. This CDR3 region has 16 residues. This CDR3 reads CASSLEAGGGGDEQFF. CDR3 nucleotide sequence: TGTGCCAGCAGCTTAGAGGCGGGAGGCGGTGGGGATGAGCAGTTCTTC. Full variable domain (rest looked up from reference TRBV7-2 and TRBJ2-1): GAGVSQSPSNKVTEKGKDVELRCDPISGHTALYWYRQSLGQGLEFLIYFQGNSAPDKSGLPSDRFSAERTGGSVSTLTIQRTQQEDSAVYLCASSLEAGGGGDEQFFGPGTRLTVL.

V gene TRBV29-1 combines with J gene TRBJ2-1; D is unresolved. V was cut by 3 bases and J by 0 bases, with 9 bases left in between. CDR3 length equals 14 residues. Germline CDR1 and CDR2: SQVTM and ANQGSEA. In DNA form, the CDR3 reads TGCAGCGTTGACTCGGGTAGCTCCTACAATGAGCAGTTCTTC. The encoded protein is CSVDSGSSYNEQFF.

This chain links TRBV10-1 with TRBJ2-3; D might be TRBD2 (5 bases). The CDR3 loop spans 13 amino acids. Germline V gene sequence: CDR1 WNHNN, CDR2 SYGVQD (reference sequence). V dropped 4 bases and J dropped 0 bases, with 5 bases sitting between them. The CDR3 bases are TGCGCCAGCAGTGGGACTAGCACAGATACGCAGTATTTT. Translation: CASSGTSTDTQYF.

This sequence joins TRBV13 and TRBJ1-4, with D perhaps matching TRBD1 (6 bases). Germline V gene data show CDR1 as PRHDT and CDR2 as FYEKMQ (reference sequence). The V end was cut by 2 bases, the J end by 7 bases, with 11 bases between. This CDR3 has 14 residues. CDR3 loop: CASSLIGGSEKLFF. The CDR3 nucleotides are TGTGCCAGCAGCTTAATAGGGGGTAGTGAAAAACTGTTTTTT.

This chain joins TRBV10-1 and TRBJ2-3, with 7 positions matching TRBD2. The CDR3 is 14 amino acids. Germline CDR1 reads WNHNN; CDR2 reads SYGVQD (reference sequence). The ends lost 2 bases at V and 2 bases at J; junction bases unmatched: 1. DNA of the CDR3: TGCGCCAGCAGTGAGAGCGGGGTCACAGATACGCAGTATTTT. Protein product: CASSESGVTDTQYF.

The chain is built from TRBV5-8 and TRBJ2-1, with TRBD2 as a possible D gene (5 bases). CDR1 SGHTS and CDR2 YDEGEE come from the germline V gene. Trimming pared 2 bases from V and 6 bases from J, leaving 6 bases between. The CDR3 has 12 amino acids. The CDR3 DNA reads as TGTGCCAGCAGCTTTGAGGGCAATGAGCAGTTCTTC. Translated, it gives CASSFEGNEQFF.

This clone turned up a few times. V and J are TRBV6-4 and TRBJ1-6, with D perhaps TRBD1 (5 bases). Trimming took off 4 bases at V and 9 bases at J, with 10 bases between the two ends. The CDR3 covers 13 residues. Germline V gives CDR1 MRHNA, CDR2 SNTAGT. CDR3 amino acids: CASSVDGGSPLHF. The CDR3 nucleotides are TGTGCCAGCAGTGTTGACGGGGGTTCACCCCTCCACTTT.

The table lists this clone with a count of one. The gene calls are TRBV30 and TRBJ1-3; D possibly corresponds to TRBD1 (5 bases). CDR1 is GTSNPN, CDR2 SVGIG, per germline (reference sequence). The CDR3 spans 15 residues. Trimming stripped 1 base from V and 4 bases from J, with 14 bases between. For the CDR3, the DNA is TGTGCCTGGAGTGACGGGGGTGGGAGAGGAAACACCATATATTTT. It translates to CAWSDGGGRGNTIYF.

V is TRBV6-1 and J is TRBJ2-2; 8 bases are a match to TRBD2. Germline-derived CDR1 and CDR2 are MNHNS and SASEGT. The V and J ends lost 7 bases and 6 bases, in that order; junction bases with no gene match: 10. This CDR3 comprises 15 residues. The CDR3 spells CASTSGSNGSGELFF. As DNA, the CDR3 is TGTGCCAGCACCAGCGGGAGCAACGGTTCCGGGGAGCTGTTTTTT.